Shown below are 23 T cell receptor beta chains from a single sample sequenced in a study of T cell changes during pregnancy in multiple sclerosis. The data were produced by immunoSEQ multiplex PCR, yet TCRdb's version contains in-frame clones alone and is incomplete. The sample contains about 36,000 clones, roughly nine tenths of which appear only once. The source was CD4+ T cells from peripheral blood mononuclear cells, collected after pregnancy. Receptor source: a female donor with multiple sclerosis, enrolled in a pregnancy study.

The chain uses TRBV10-3 and TRBJ1-5; maybe TRBD1 (6 bases). This CDR3 is built from 14 residues. V lost 2 bases and J 3 bases, leaving 8 bases between the germline ends. The germline gives CDR1 ENHRY, CDR2 SYGVKD. The CDR3 here is CAISEAGDNQPQHF. For the CDR3, the DNA is TGTGCCATCAGTGAGGCAGGGGACAATCAGCCCCAGCATTTT.

The V gene is TRBV7-2, the J gene TRBJ1-1; D might be TRBD1 (6 bases). Germline CDR1 SGHTA, CDR2 FQGNSA. CDR3 length: 13 amino acids. Trimming stripped 3 bases from V and 4 bases from J, with 9 bases between. The CDR3 sequence is CASSLKGGTEAFF. CDR3 in DNA: TGTGCCAGCAGCTTGAAAGGGGGCACTGAAGCTTTCTTT.

V gene TRBV19 combines with J gene TRBJ1-1; D may be TRBD1 (6 bases). Between the trimmed V and J ends, which lost 2 bases and 2 bases, there was a span of 9 bases. CDR1 is LNHDA, CDR2 SQIVND, per germline (reference sequence). The CDR3 is 14 amino acids. CDR3: CASSITGRNTEAFF. The CDR3 region has the DNA TGTGCCAGTAGTATAACAGGGAGAAACACTGAAGCTTTCTTT.

The genes are TRBV15 and TRBJ2-7; D might be TRBD1 (6 bases). With 3 bases removed from V and 3 bases from J, the gap between germline ends came to 12 bases. This CDR3 contains 14 residues. Per germline, CDR1 LNHNV and CDR2 YYDKDF (reference sequence). The chain's CDR3 is CATSRGHGFYEQYF. Written as DNA, the CDR3 is TGTGCCACCAGCAGGGGACATGGATTCTACGAGCAGTACTTC.

This clone was detected a few times. The CDR3 here is CASELSYNEQFF. In nucleotides, the CDR3 is TGTGCCAGCGAGTTGTCCTACAATGAGCAGTTCTTC. The chain joins TRBV6-1 to TRBJ2-1, with D unresolved. V gave up 8 bases and J gave up 1 base, with 6 bases separating them. Per germline, CDR1 MNHNS and CDR2 SASEGT. This CDR3 contains 12 residues.

This clone was found a few times. The chain links TRBV5-4 to TRBJ1-2, with 10 bases aligning to TRBD1. In germline, CDR1 is SGHNT, CDR2 YYREEE (reference sequence). This CDR3 has 15 residues. V was pared by 4 bases and J by 3 bases, with 6 bases of the junction left unmatched. The CDR3 reads CASSRRQGADYGYTF. In nucleotides, the CDR3 is TGTGCCAGCAGCCGACGACAGGGGGCGGACTATGGCTACACCTTC.

This chain uses TRBV7-7 with TRBJ2-2; no clear D gene. The CDR3 totals 14 residues. V was trimmed by 4 bases and J by 7 bases, leaving 13 bases between them. Per the germline V gene, CDR1 is SSHAT and CDR2 is FNYEAQ (reference sequence). The DNA of the CDR3 is TGTGCCAGCAGCTCAGCTTCGGGTAGCGGGGAGCTGTTTTTT. It encodes CASSSASGSGELFF.

The chain employs TRBV5-1 and TRBJ2-3; D possibly corresponds to TRBD2 (5 bases). Germline CDR1 SGHRS, CDR2 YFSETQ. The CDR3 is made up of 15 amino acids. The V gene lost 0 bases and the J gene lost 1 base, with 9 bases spanning the gap. CDR3: CASSLDLRGTDTQYF. For the CDR3, the DNA is TGCGCCAGCAGCTTGGATTTGCGGGGCACAGATACGCAGTATTTT.

The chain carries TRBV29-1 and TRBJ2-5; D is perhaps TRBD2 (7 bases). With 2 bases removed from V and 4 bases from J, the gap between germline ends came to 11 bases. The CDR3 is made up of 13 amino acids. Germline CDR1 reads SQVTM; CDR2 reads ANQGSEA. In DNA, the CDR3 is TGCAGCGTTGAAAGGGGGGGCCCAGAGACCCAGTACTTC. Translation: CSVERGGPETQYF.

This chain uses TRBV5-1 with TRBJ2-3; 13 bases align to TRBD2. Germline CDR1 and CDR2: SGHRS and YFSETQ. J was trimmed by 2 bases and V by 3 bases; bases with no gene match: 9. The CDR3 sequence is 18 residues long. Here the CDR3 reads CASSSGLAGATTTDTQYF. The DNA for the CDR3 is TGCGCCAGCAGCTCTGGACTAGCGGGAGCGACGACCACAGATACGCAGTATTTT.

Written as DNA, the CDR3 is TGTGCCAGCAGCCAAATCGGGACTAGCCAGAAAGATACGCAGTATTTT. Protein product: CASSQIGTSQKDTQYF. The chain has TRBV5-6 and TRBJ2-3; TRBD2 agrees at 9 bases. This CDR3 is built from 16 residues. Trimming at V came to 4 bases and at J to 5 bases, leaving 11 bases not matched to a gene. Germline loops: CDR1 SGHDT, CDR2 YYEEEE.

V and J are TRBV6-1 and TRBJ1-2, with 9 bases matching TRBD1. The V gene end was trimmed by 4 bases and the J gene end by 8 bases; junction bases not matched to a gene: 8. CDR1 and CDR2 (germline): MNHNS, SASEGT. The CDR3 is 14 amino acids. In DNA form, the CDR3 reads TGTGCCAGCAGTGTACCCGGGACAGGGATGGGCTACACCTTC. Translating it yields CASSVPGTGMGYTF.

V and J are TRBV11-2 and TRBJ1-4; a weak D match, TRBD1 (5 bases). This CDR3 is 14 amino acids long. Germline assignment: CDR1 SGHAT and CDR2 FQNNGV. The ends were cut back, 8 bases at V and 8 bases at J, with 18 bases in the middle. The CDR3 reads CASGSLGNREKLFF. DNA of the CDR3: TGTGCCAGCGGATCATTGGGCAACAGGGAAAAACTGTTTTTT.

The chain combines TRBV19 with TRBJ1-2, with D possibly matching TRBD1 (6 bases). CDR3 length: 15 residues. CDR1 is LNHDA, CDR2 SQIVND, per germline (reference sequence). V lost 8 bases and J lost 6, with 22 bases in between. The DNA for the CDR3 is TGTGCCAGTTCACCGAACAGGGCTGGATTGAATGGCTACACCTTC. The encoded protein is CASSPNRAGLNGYTF.

The chain carries TRBV11-2 and TRBJ2-1, with D tentatively TRBD1 (5 bases). Per germline, CDR1 SGHAT and CDR2 FQNNGV. V was clipped by 2 bases and J by 9 bases, with 17 bases between them. CDR3 length equals 15 residues. The CDR3 here is CASSLSLLRAVEQFF. The CDR3 DNA sequence: TGTGCCAGCAGCTTATCCCTTCTCAGGGCGGTTGAGCAGTTCTTC.

By sample fraction, this clone is medium-sized (0.01 to 0.1%). The gene calls are TRBV5-1 and TRBJ1-1; D gene unclear. The CDR3 has 13 amino acids. Germline assignment: CDR1 SGHRS and CDR2 YFSETQ. V gave up 5 bases and J gave up 1 base, with 9 bases separating them. CDR3 in amino acids: CASRSRQNTEAFF. The CDR3 DNA follows: TGCGCCAGCAGATCTAGGCAGAACACTGAAGCTTTCTTT. The complete variable domain, with remaining parts taken from reference TRBV5-1 and TRBJ1-1, reads KAGVTQTPRYLIKTRGQQVTLSCSPISGHRSVSWYQQTPGQGLQFLFEYFSETQRNKGNFPGRFSGRQFSNSRSEMNVSTLELGDSALYLCASRSRQNTEAFFGQGTRLTVV.

V is TRBV18 and J is TRBJ1-1; no reliable D call. The CDR3 sequence is 19 residues long. CDR1 is KGHSH and CDR2 is LQKENI in the germline V gene. With 3 bases removed from V and 0 bases from J, the gap between germline ends came to 23 bases. The CDR3 reads CASSPQALGARGMNTEAFF. The CDR3 coding sequence is TGTGCCAGCTCACCCCAGGCCCTCGGCGCGCGCGGGATGAACACTGAAGCTTTCTTT.

The chain employs TRBV27 and TRBJ2-1; TRBD2 agrees at 9 bases. Looked up from germline, CDR1 is MNHEY and CDR2 is SMNVEV (reference sequence). The CDR3 totals 17 residues. The junction had 10 bases not matched to a gene; V was cut back by 2 bases and J by 5 bases. The CDR3 sequence is CASSLRLAGGPNNEQFF. CDR3 in DNA: TGTGCCAGCAGTTTACGTCTGGCGGGAGGGCCTAACAATGAGCAGTTCTTC.

This clone was observed a single time. The V gene is TRBV11-3, the J gene TRBJ1-1; possibly TRBD1 for D (5 bases). V lost 5 bases and J lost 1, with 8 bases in between. The germline CDR1 and CDR2 sequences are SGHNT and YENEEA. The CDR3 spans 13 residues. CDR3 sequence reads: CASSAGGNTEAFF. Here the CDR3 DNA reads TGTGCCAGCAGCGCGGGGGGGAACACTGAAGCTTTCTTT.

The chain joins TRBV18 to TRBJ1-1, with 9 bases matching TRBD1. V lost 0 bases and J lost 3; bases outside the gene matches: 8. CDR1 KGHSH and CDR2 LQKENI come from the germline V gene. This CDR3 is built from 17 residues. For the CDR3, the DNA is TGTGCCAGCTCACCACCCAACAGGGGGCGCCGGGACACTGAAGCTTTCTTT. This sequence encodes CASSPPNRGRRDTEAFF. Full variable domain (missing parts from reference TRBV18 and TRBJ1-1): NAGVMQNPRHLVRRRGQEARLRCSPMKGHSHVYWYRQLPEEGLKFMVYLQKENIIDESGMPKERFSAEFPKEGPSILRIQQVVRGDSAAYFCASSPPNRGRRDTEAFFGQGTRLTVV.

J is TRBJ1-4 and V is TRBV5-5; D possibly corresponds to TRBD1 (6 bases). The CDR3 has 14 amino acids. Germline values: CDR1 SGHKS, CDR2 YYEKEE (reference sequence). V lost 3 bases to trimming and J lost 4 bases, with 10 bases between them. The CDR3 loop reads CASSSGQLNEKLFF. The CDR3 DNA is TGTGCCAGCAGCTCCGGACAGCTTAATGAAAAACTGTTTTTT.

With regard to this clone: A read error may produce the germline difference seen at one junction end. The chain joins TRBV7-6 to TRBJ2-3; 10 nucleotides line up with TRBD2. Germline lookup yields CDR1 SGHVS and CDR2 FNYEAQ. The CDR3 contains 16 residues. In nucleotides, the CDR3 is TGTGCCAGCAGTTTAGAAGCGGGAGGGCTCACAGATACGCAGTATTTT. Protein sequence: CASSLEAGGLTDTQYF.

This clone was detected once. This chain links TRBV9 with TRBJ2-7; D is perhaps TRBD2 (5 bases). Germline assignment: CDR1 SGDLS and CDR2 YYNGEE. The CDR3 runs to 16 residues. V shed 3 bases and J shed 2 bases, with 18 bases lying between them. In DNA, the CDR3 is TGTGCCAGCAGCGACGAAGACGATCGAGGGACCTACGAGCAGTACTTC. Translating gives CASSDEDDRGTYEQYF.